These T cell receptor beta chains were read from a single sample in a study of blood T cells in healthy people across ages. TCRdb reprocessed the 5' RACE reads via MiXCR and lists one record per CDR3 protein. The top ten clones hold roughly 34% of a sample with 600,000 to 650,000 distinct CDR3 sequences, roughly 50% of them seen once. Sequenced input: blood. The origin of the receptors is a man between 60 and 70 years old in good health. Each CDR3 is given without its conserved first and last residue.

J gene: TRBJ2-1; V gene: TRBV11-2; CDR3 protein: ASSWASEYNEQF
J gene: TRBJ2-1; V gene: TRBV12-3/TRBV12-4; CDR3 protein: ASSLGTSGADEQF
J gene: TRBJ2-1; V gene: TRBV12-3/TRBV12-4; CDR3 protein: ASSSRGVDEQF
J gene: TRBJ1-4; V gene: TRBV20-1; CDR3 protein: SARDLGGGEKPF
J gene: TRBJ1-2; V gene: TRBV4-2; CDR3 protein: ASSQESGGGNYGYT
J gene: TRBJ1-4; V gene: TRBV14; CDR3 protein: ASSQDSGSNEKLF
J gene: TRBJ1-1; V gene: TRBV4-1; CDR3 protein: ASRQDREVEAF
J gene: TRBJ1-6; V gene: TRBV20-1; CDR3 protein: SASTGDSPLH
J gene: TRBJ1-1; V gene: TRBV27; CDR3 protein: ASSLFGTGNTEAF
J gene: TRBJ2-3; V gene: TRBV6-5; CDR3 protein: ASSYNQGSDTQY
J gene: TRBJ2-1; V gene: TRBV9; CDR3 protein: ASSDSGFGEQF
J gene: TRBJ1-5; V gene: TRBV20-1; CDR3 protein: SARVGMGNQPQH
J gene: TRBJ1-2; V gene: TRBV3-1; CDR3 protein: ASSQTTGNYGYT
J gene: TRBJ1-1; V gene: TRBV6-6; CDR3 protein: ASSYPGTGSVNTEAF
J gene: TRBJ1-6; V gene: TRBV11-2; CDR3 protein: ASSPSEYSPLH
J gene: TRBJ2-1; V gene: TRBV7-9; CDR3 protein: ASSLALVNEQF
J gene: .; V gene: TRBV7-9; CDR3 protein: ASSLTGSLVETQY
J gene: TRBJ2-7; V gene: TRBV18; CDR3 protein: ASSPAGGQGYEQY
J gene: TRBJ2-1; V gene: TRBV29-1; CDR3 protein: SVEPGAVYNEQF
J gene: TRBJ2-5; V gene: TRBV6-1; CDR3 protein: ASRVAGGYQETQY
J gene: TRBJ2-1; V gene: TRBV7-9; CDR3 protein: ASRYRQGRNEQF
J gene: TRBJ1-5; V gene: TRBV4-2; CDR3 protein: ASSQDMGNQPQH
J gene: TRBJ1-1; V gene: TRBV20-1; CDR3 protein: SARDPGEGTEAF
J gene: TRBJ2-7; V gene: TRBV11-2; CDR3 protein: ASSPQRSSYEQY
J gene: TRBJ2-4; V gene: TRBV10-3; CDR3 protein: ATGLAENIQY
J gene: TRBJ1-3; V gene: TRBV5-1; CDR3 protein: ASRELGNTIY
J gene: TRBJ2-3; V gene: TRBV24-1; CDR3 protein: ATSDPGTTDTQY
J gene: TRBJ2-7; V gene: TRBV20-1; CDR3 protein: SAGTPSYEQY
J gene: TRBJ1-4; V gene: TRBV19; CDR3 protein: ASSGGSNEKLF
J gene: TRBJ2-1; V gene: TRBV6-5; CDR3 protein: ASSYSIGREQF
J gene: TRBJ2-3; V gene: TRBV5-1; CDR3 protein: ASSSGLAGGGYTQY
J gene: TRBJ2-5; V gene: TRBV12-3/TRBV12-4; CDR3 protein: ASSRQGAVQETQY
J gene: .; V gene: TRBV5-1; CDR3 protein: ASSRDGIQETQY
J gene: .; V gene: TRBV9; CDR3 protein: ASSAAGIGGETQY
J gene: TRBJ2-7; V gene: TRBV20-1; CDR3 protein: SAWTSGGAMVYEQY
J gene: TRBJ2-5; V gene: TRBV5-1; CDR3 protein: ASSLQGQGEGETQY
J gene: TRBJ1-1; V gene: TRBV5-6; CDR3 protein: ASSGDVGGTEAF
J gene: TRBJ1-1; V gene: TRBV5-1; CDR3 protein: ASSLRTGETEAF
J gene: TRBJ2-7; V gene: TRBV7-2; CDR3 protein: ASSLIWGGSYEQY
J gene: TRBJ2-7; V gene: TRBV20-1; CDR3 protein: SARDPGLAGYEQY
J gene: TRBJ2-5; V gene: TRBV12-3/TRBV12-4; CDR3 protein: ASSPPYRETQY
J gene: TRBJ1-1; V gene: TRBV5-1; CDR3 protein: ASSPAWGGTEAF
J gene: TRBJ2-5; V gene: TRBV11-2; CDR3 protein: ACTLNIGSQETQY
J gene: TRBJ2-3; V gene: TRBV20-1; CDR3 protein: SARDFGHTQY